One sample yielded the 8 T cell receptor beta chains listed below, sequenced in a study of cytomegalovirus exposure and HLA in healthy donors. In the PCR, 60 Vbeta and 13 Jbeta primers were used. Sequencing was performed with immunoSEQ multiplex PCR; in TCRdb, only in-frame clones are kept and a portion is missing. This sample has hundreds of thousands of clones, with 55% to 75% found just once. Specimen: PBMCs. These receptors all come from a man in his forties in good health and CMV-seropositive.

This rearrangement joins TRBV29-1 to TRBJ1-1, with D perhaps matching TRBD1 (5 bases). V was cut by 6 bases and J by 3 bases, with 14 bases left in between. From germline, CDR1 is SQVTM and CDR2 ANQGSEA. The CDR3 extends over 13 amino acids. CDR3 residues: CSVRRGRDTEAFF. The CDR3 DNA reads as TGCAGCGTGAGGCGGGGCCGGGACACTGAAGCTTTCTTT.

The chain employs TRBV7-9 and TRBJ1-3, with 10 bases lining up with TRBD1. Germline CDR1 reads SEHNR; CDR2 reads FQNEAQ (reference sequence). CDR3 length: 16 amino acids. V shed 6 bases and J 2 bases; nucleotides not matched to a gene: 7. The DNA for the CDR3 is TGTGCCAGCAGAGCCCCGGGACAGGGGCCTGGAAACACCATATATTTT. It codes for CASRAPGQGPGNTIYF.

With regard to this clone: The junction and the germline gene differ at one end; a read error may be behind it. V gene TRBV7-9 combines with J gene TRBJ1-3; D is perhaps TRBD1 (6 bases). This CDR3 comprises 16 residues. The germline V gene encodes CDR1 SEHNR and CDR2 FQNEAQ (reference sequence). DNA for the CDR3: TGTTCCAGCAGCTTATCAACAGGGATTTCAGGAAACACCATATATTTT. This sequence encodes CSSSLSTGISGNTIYF.

The chain employs TRBV19 and TRBJ2-7, with D possibly being TRBD1 (6 bases). Trimming shortened V by 6 bases and J by 6 bases, and 15 bases separated the two germline ends. CDR1 and CDR2 from the germline V gene are LNHDA and SQIVND (reference sequence). The CDR3 totals 13 residues. CDR3 nucleotides: TGTGCCAGTAGCCCTGGGGTGGGGGCCGAGCAGTACTTC. This gives the protein CASSPGVGAEQYF.

The sample holds a few counts of this clone. The V and J genes are TRBV2 and TRBJ2-1, with TRBD1 matching 11 bases. CDR3 size: 14 residues. Germline V CDR1 and CDR2: SNHLY, FYNNEI. Losses at the gene ends were 5 bases for V and 9 bases for J; bases not matched to a gene: 6. CDR3 sequence: CASSITGTGGEQFF. The CDR3 DNA is TGTGCCAGCAGTATTACCGGGACAGGGGGTGAGCAGTTCTTC.

The rearrangement joins TRBV7-9 to TRBJ2-7; 7 nucleotides match TRBD1. Germline CDR1 reads SEHNR; CDR2 reads FQNEAQ (reference sequence). V shed 5 bases, J shed 7 bases, and the junction held 14 bases outside the gene matches. CDR3 size: 15 residues. The CDR3 reads CASSTPDRLWGEQYF. The CDR3 DNA is TGTGCCAGCAGCACCCCGGACAGGCTCTGGGGGGAGCAGTACTTC.

This clone showed up just a few times. DNA of the CDR3: TGTGCCAGTAGTTTCCAGGGTGAAGCTTTCTTT. Translation gives CASSFQGEAFF. J is TRBJ1-1 and V is TRBV2; D possibly corresponds to TRBD1 (5 bases). Germline values: CDR1 SNHLY, CDR2 FYNNEI. V shed 9 bases and J shed 7 bases, with 12 bases lying between them. The CDR3 spans 11 residues.

The chain combines TRBV7-2 with TRBJ2-7; 7 bases fit TRBD1. The CDR3 is 14 residues long. The V gene end was trimmed by 5 bases and the J gene end by 4 bases; junction bases not matched to a gene: 8. Looked up from germline, CDR1 is SGHTA and CDR2 is FQGNSA. The CDR3 DNA is TGTGCCAGCAGCCCTTACAGGGGTGGATACGAGCAGTACTTC. It specifies CASSPYRGGYEQYF.